What follows are 15 T cell receptor beta chains derived from one specimen sequenced in a study of cytomegalovirus exposure and HLA in healthy donors. PCR primers comprised 60 Vbeta and 13 Jbeta primers. Using immunoSEQ multiplex PCR, the repertoire was profiled, and TCRdb retains in-frame clones only, with some absent. The sample carries 65,000 to 75,000 clones, almost 70% recorded once. The sample comprised PBMCs. The receptors stem from a middle-aged man in good health and CMV-seropositive.

The sample holds a few counts of this clone. J is TRBJ1-4 and V is TRBV7-8, with TRBD1 as a possible D gene (5 bases). The CDR3 length is 17 residues. V was trimmed by 1 base and J by 5 bases, leaving 17 bases between them. CDR1 and CDR2 (germline): SGHVS, FQNEAQ. The CDR3 nucleotides are TGTGCCAGCAGCTTAGGAGGCAGGGTTCACGGAAATGAAAAACTGTTTTTT. Protein product: CASSLGGRVHGNEKLFF.

J is TRBJ2-3 and V is TRBV6-6; D is unresolved. Looked up from germline, CDR1 is MNHNY and CDR2 is SVGAGI (reference sequence). Trimming left V 6 bases short and J 1 base short, with 11 bases between. The CDR3 is 14 residues long. The CDR3 DNA reads as TGTGCCAGCAGCCTACGGCAGGGCACAGATACGCAGTATTTT. Its translation: CASSLRQGTDTQYF.

This clone was seen a handful of times. The chain has TRBV6-1 and TRBJ2-1, with 8 nucleotides matching TRBD2. This CDR3 has 13 amino acids. CDR1 is MNHNS and CDR2 is SASEGT in the germline V gene. V shed 6 bases, J shed 9 bases, and the junction held 7 bases outside the gene matches. CDR3 bases: TGTGCCAGCAGGAGCGGGAGAGCCCTTGAGCAGTTCTTC. Its translation is CASRSGRALEQFF.

There are a few counts of this clone. CDR3 in amino acids: CASSYSLARGDTQYF. CDR3 sequence (DNA): TGTGCCAGCAGTTACTCACTGGCCCGGGGAGATACGCAGTATTTT. The chain has TRBV6-5 and TRBJ2-3; D perhaps matches TRBD2 (5 bases). V was cut by 0 bases and J by 5 bases, with 12 bases left in between. The CDR3 consists of 15 residues. Germline V CDR1 and CDR2: MNHEY, SVGAGI.

The rearrangement uses TRBV7-3 and TRBJ2-1; TRBD1 agrees at 10 bases. V shed 6 bases and J 5 bases; nucleotides not matched to a gene: 7. The CDR3 has 15 amino acids. CDR1 is SGHTA and CDR2 is FQGTGA in the germline V gene. The CDR3 DNA reads TGTGCCAGCAGACTAGGGACAGGGGTACACAATGAGCAGTTCTTC. Its translation is CASRLGTGVHNEQFF.

As for this clone: No conserved phenylalanine or tryptophan is present at the end of the CDR3, so a read error is the likely explanation. V usage is TRBV27 and J usage is TRBJ1-1; D not certain. Germline values: CDR1 MNHEY, CDR2 SMNVEV (reference sequence). This CDR3 is built from 13 residues. V was cut by 3 bases and J by 4 bases, with 9 bases left in between. Here the CDR3 DNA reads TGTGCCAGCAGTTTTGTGGGAGGCACTGAAGCTTTCTCT. Protein sequence: CASSFVGGTEAFS.

This chain joins TRBV19 and TRBJ1-5; D ambiguous. Germline CDR1 is LNHDA and CDR2 is SQIVND (reference sequence). The CDR3 sequence is 15 residues long. V lost 7 bases to trimming and J lost 0 bases, with 13 bases between them. The CDR3 sequence: CASNIQTYSNQPQHF. CDR3 nucleotides: TGTGCCAGTAATATCCAGACATATAGCAATCAGCCCCAGCATTTT.

The J gene is TRBJ2-3, the V gene TRBV2, with D possibly being TRBD1 (6 bases). Trimming took off 6 bases at V and 0 bases at J, with 16 bases between the two ends. This CDR3 is 16 amino acids long. Germline V lookup: CDR1 SNHLY, CDR2 FYNNEI. CDR3 in amino acids: CASRATGRFSTDTQYF. In DNA, the CDR3 is TGTGCCAGCAGGGCCACAGGGAGATTTAGCACAGATACGCAGTATTTT.

The sample holds a few counts of this clone. V and J are TRBV7-6 and TRBJ1-1, with 8 bases lining up with TRBD1. There are 13 residues in the CDR3. Germline trimming cut 3 bases from V and 3 bases from J; bases unmatched to any gene: 0. Germline V gene sequence: CDR1 SGHVS, CDR2 FNYEAQ. The CDR3 sequence is CASSLTGDTEAFF. CDR3 bases: TGTGCCAGCAGCTTGACAGGGGACACTGAAGCTTTCTTT. The complete variable domain, with remaining parts taken from reference TRBV7-6 and TRBJ1-1, reads GAGVSQSPRYKVTKRGQDVALRCDPISGHVSLYWYRQALGQGPEFLTYFNYEAQQDKSGLPNDRFSAERPEGSISTLTIQRTEQRDSAMYRCASSLTGDTEAFFGQGTRLTVV.

The CDR3 reads CASSNKLTSSYEQYF. The DNA of the CDR3 is TGTGCCAGCAGTAACAAGTTGACTTCCTCCTACGAGCAGTACTTC. The chain links TRBV6-5 to TRBJ2-7; no clear D. CDR3 length: 15 residues. Per the germline V gene, CDR1 is MNHEY and CDR2 is SVGAGI. V shed 5 bases and J shed 0 bases, with 14 bases lying between them.

Notes on this clone: At one end, the junction sequence differs from germline, possibly due to a read error. The gene calls are TRBV7-9 and TRBJ2-7; 7 nucleotides align to TRBD2. The closer fit of TRBJ2-1 to the DNA end suggests the J call may be wrong. In germline, CDR1 is SEHNR, CDR2 FQNEAQ (reference sequence). The CDR3 is 14 amino acids. This chain's CDR3 is CAGSDRGGRASQFF. The CDR3 bases are TGTGCCGGCAGTGACCGTGGGGGGAGGGCCTCTCAGTTCTTC.

V and J are TRBV9 and TRBJ2-1; perhaps TRBD1 as D (5 bases). CDR1 SGDLS and CDR2 YYNGEE come from the germline V gene. Trimming removed 4 bases from V and 7 bases from J, with 12 bases in between. This CDR3 contains 13 residues. The CDR3 is CASSLQVLNEQFF. As DNA, the CDR3 is TGTGCCAGCAGCCTACAGGTTTTAAATGAGCAGTTCTTC.

The V and J genes are TRBV30 and TRBJ2-7, with 7 bases that match TRBD1. CDR1 and CDR2 (germline): GTSNPN, SVGIG (reference sequence). This CDR3 spans 12 amino acids. The V segment lost 2 bases and the J segment 6 bases; nucleotides outside the gene matches: 4. The CDR3, as DNA: TGTGCCTGGAGTAGACAGGGCCCCGAGCAGTACTTC. This translates into CAWSRQGPEQYF.

The V and J genes are TRBV29-1 and TRBJ1-1, with TRBD1 identical over 8 bases. CDR1 is SQVTM, CDR2 ANQGSEA, per germline. CDR3 size: 13 residues. Trimming removed 7 bases from V and 5 bases from J; junction bases left unmatched: 9. The CDR3: CSGINRDRTEAFF. The CDR3 DNA reads as TGCAGCGGTATAAACCGGGACAGGACTGAAGCTTTCTTT.

The rearrangement uses TRBV29-1 and TRBJ2-3; 10 bases align to TRBD1. Germline CDR1 is SQVTM and CDR2 is ANQGSEA. This CDR3 is 14 amino acids long. V shed 7 bases, J shed 10 bases, and the junction held 14 bases outside the gene matches. The CDR3 loop is CSAKGTGASPAQYF. The CDR3 nucleotides read TGCAGCGCGAAAGGGACAGGGGCCTCCCCAGCGCAGTATTTT.